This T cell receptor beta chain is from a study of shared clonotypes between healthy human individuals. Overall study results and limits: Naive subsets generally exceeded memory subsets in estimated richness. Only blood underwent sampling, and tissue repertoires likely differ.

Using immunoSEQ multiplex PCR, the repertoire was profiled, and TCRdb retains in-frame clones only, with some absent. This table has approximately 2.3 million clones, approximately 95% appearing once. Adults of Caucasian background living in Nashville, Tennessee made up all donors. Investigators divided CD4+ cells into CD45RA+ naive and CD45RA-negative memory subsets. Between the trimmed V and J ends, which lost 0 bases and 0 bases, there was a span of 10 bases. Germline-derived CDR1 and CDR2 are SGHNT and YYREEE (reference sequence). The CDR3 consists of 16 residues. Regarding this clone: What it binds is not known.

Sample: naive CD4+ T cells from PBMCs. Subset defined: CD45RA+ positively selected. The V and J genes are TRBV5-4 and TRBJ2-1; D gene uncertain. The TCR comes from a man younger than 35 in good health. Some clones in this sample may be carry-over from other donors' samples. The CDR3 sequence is CASSLDPKSSYNEQFF. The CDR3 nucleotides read TGTGCCAGCAGCTTGGACCCAAAGAGCTCCTACAATGAGCAGTTCTTC.